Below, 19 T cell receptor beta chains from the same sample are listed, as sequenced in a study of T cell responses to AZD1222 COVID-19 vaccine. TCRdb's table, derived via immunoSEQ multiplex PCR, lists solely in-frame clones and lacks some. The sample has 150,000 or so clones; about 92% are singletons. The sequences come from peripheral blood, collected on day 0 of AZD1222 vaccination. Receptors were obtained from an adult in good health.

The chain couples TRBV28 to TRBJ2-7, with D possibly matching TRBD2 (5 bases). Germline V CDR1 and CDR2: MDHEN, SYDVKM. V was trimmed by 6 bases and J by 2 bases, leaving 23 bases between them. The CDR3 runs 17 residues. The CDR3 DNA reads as TGTGCCAGCAGCCGAGACCCCTTGGCGGGTAGACCCTACGAGCAGTACTTC. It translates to CASSRDPLAGRPYEQYF.

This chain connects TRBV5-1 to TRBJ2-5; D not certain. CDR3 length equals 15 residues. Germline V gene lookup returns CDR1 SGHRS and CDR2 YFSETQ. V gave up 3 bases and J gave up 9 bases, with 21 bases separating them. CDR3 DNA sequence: TGCGCCAGCAGCTCCCGTCCGGACGGTGGTGGTCCCCAGTACTTC. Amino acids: CASSSRPDGGGPQYF.

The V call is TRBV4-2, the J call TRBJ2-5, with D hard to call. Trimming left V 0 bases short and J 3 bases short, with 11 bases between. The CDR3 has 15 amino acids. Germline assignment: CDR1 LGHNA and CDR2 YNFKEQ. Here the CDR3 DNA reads TGTGCCAGCAGCCAAGAAGTCGCGAAAGAAGAGACCCAGTACTTC. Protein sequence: CASSQEVAKEETQYF.

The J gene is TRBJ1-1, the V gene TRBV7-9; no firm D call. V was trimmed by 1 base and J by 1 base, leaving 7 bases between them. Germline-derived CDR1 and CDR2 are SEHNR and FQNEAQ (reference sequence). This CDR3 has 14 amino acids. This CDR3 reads CASSLEVGNTEAFF. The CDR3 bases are TGTGCCAGCAGCTTAGAGGTAGGGAACACTGAAGCTTTCTTT.

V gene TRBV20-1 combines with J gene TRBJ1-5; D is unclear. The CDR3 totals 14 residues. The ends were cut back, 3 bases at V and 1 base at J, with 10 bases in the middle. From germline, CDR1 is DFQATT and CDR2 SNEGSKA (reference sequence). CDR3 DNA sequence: TGCAGTGCTAGTGAGGGAGGAAGCAATCAGCCCCAGCATTTT. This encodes CSASEGGSNQPQHF.

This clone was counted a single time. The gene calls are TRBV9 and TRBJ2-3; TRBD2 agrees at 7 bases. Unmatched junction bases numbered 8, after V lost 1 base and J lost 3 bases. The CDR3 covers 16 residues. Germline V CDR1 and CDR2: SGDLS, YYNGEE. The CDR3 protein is CASSVLTGGGTDTQYF. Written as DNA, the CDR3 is TGTGCCAGCAGCGTACTCACGGGCGGGGGAACAGATACGCAGTATTTT. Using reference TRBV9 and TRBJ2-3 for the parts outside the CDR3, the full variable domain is DSGVTQTPKHLITATGQRVTLRCSPRSGDLSVYWYQQSLDQGLQFLIQYYNGEERAKGNILERFSAQQFPDLHSELNLSSLELGDSALYFCASSVLTGGGTDTQYFGPGTRLTVL.

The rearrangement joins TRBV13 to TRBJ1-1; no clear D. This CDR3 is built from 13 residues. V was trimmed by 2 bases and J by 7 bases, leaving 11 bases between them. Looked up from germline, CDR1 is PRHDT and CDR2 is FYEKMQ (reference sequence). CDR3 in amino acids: CASSLKGYREAFF. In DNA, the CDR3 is TGTGCCAGCAGCTTAAAGGGTTATCGTGAAGCTTTCTTT.

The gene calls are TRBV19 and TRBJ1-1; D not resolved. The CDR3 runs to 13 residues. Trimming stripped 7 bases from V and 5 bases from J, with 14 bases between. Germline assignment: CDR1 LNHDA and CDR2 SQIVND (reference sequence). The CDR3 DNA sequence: TGTGCCAGTACCCAGTGGGAAGGGACTGAAGCTTTCTTT. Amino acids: CASTQWEGTEAFF. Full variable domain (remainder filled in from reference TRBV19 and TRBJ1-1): DGGITQSPKYLFRKEGQNVTLSCEQNLNHDAMYWYRQDPGQGLRLIYYSQIVNDFQKGDIAEGYSVSREKKESFPLTVTSAQKNPTAFYLCASTQWEGTEAFFGQGTRLTVV.

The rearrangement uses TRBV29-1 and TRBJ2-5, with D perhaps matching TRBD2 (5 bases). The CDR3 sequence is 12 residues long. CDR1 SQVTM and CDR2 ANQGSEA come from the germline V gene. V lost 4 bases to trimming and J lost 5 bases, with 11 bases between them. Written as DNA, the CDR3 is TGCAGCGTTGTTGGGAGCTGGGAGACCCAGTACTTC. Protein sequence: CSVVGSWETQYF.

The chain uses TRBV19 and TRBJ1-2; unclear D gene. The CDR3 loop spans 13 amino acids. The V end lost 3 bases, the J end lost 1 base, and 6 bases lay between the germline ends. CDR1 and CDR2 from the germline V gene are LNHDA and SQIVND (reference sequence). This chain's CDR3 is CASSIGSNYGYTF. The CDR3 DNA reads TGTGCCAGTAGTATCGGGAGTAACTATGGCTACACCTTC.

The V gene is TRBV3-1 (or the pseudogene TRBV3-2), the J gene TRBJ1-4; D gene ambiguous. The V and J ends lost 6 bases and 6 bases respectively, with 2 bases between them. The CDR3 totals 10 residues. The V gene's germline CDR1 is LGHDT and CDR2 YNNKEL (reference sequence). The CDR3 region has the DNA TGTGCCAGCAGACATGAAAAACTGTTTTTT. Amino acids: CASRHEKLFF.

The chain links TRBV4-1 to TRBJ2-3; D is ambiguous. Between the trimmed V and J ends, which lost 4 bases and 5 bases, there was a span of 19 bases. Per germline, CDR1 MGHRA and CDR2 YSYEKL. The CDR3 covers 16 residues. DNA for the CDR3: TGCGCCAGCAGCCCACCCCCCGGACGGTTGGTAGATACGCAGTATTTT. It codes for CASSPPPGRLVDTQYF.

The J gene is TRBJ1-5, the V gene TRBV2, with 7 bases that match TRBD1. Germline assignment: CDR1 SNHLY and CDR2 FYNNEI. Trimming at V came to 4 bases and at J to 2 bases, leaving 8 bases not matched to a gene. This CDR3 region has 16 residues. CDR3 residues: CASSATGEVGNQPQHF. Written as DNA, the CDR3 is TGTGCCAGCAGTGCAACAGGGGAGGTAGGCAATCAGCCCCAGCATTTT.

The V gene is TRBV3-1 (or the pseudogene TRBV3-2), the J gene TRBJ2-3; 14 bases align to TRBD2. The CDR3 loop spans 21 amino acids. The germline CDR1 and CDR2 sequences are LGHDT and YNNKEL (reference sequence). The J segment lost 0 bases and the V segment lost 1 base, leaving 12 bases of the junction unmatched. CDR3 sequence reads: CASSQGLAGGLSGPSTDTQYF. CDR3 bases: TGTGCCAGCAGCCAAGGACTAGCGGGGGGGCTAAGCGGTCCTAGCACAGATACGCAGTATTTT.

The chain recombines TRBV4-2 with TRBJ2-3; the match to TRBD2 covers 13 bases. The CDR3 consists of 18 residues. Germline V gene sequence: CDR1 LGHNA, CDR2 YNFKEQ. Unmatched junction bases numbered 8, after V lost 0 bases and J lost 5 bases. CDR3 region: CASSQDWTSGSVGDTQYF. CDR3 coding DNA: TGTGCCAGCAGCCAAGATTGGACTAGCGGGAGTGTGGGAGATACGCAGTATTTT.

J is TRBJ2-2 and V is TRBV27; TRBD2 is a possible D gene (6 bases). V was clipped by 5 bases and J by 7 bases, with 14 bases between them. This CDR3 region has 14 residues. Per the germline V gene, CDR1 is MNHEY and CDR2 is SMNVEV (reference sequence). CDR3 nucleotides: TGTGCCAGCAGTCTGGCGGCCGGGGGCGGGGAGCTGTTTTTT. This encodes CASSLAAGGGELFF.

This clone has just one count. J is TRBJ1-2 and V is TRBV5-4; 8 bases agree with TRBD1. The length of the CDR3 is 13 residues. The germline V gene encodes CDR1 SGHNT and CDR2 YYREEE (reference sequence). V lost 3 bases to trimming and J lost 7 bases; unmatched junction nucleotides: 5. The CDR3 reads CASSYSGGGGYTF. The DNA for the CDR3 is TGTGCCAGCAGCTACTCAGGGGGCGGTGGCTACACCTTC.

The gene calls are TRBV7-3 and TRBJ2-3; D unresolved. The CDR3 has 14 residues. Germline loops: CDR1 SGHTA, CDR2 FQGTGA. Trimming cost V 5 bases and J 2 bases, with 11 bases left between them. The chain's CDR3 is CASSPQGYTDTQYF. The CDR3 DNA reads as TGTGCCAGCAGCCCCCAAGGATACACAGATACGCAGTATTTT.

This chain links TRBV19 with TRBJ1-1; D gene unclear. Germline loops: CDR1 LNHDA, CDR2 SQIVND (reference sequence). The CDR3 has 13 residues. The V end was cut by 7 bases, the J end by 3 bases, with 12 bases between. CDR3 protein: CASTQPGDTEAFF. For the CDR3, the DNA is TGTGCCAGTACCCAACCTGGGGACACTGAAGCTTTCTTT. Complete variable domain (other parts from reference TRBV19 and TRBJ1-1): DGGITQSPKYLFRKEGQNVTLSCEQNLNHDAMYWYRQDPGQGLRLIYYSQIVNDFQKGDIAEGYSVSREKKESFPLTVTSAQKNPTAFYLCASTQPGDTEAFFGQGTRLTVV.